This TCR beta chain derives from a study of shared clonotypes between healthy human individuals. Study results and caveats: Blood was the only sampled material, and tissue repertoires likely differ.

Per the authors' pipeline: Filtering was not the same, since immunoSEQ gave junction-only sequences without quality scores. Profiling relied on immunoSEQ multiplex PCR, and the TCRdb table lists in-frame clones only, not all of them. Clone size and V and J calls were adopted from that table, with D and trimming inferred from the DNA. Of about 1 million clones detected, about 70% appear once; the ten largest clones hold about 1.5%. This clone has just a few counts. Its antigen is as yet unknown. Trimming took off 1 base at V and 7 bases at J, with 14 bases between the two ends. Germline V gene sequence: CDR1 GTSNPN, CDR2 SVGIG (reference sequence). This CDR3 comprises 15 residues. It was into CD45RA+ naive and CD45RA-negative memory subsets that the CD4+ cells were split.

This clonotype originated in a man aged 18 to 30 in good health. This chain joins TRBV30 and TRBJ1-6; D gene unclear. The sequenced sample was memory CD4+ T cells sorted from blood. Noted subset: CD45RA-negative fraction. CDR3 residues: CAWSAGGAGNSPLHF. CDR3 sequence (DNA): TGTGCCTGGAGTGCCGGAGGAGCGGGAAATTCACCCCTCCACTTT.